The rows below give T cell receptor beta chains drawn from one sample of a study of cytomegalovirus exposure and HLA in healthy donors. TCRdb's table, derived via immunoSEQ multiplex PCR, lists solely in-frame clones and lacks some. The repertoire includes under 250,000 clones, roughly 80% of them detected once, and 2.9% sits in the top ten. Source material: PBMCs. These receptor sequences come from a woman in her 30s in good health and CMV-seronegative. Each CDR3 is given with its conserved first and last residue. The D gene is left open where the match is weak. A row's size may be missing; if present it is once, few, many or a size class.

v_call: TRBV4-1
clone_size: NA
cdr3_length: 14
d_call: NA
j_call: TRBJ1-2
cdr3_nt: TGCGCCAGCAGCCAATCCCCGAGTCTCTATGGCTACACCTTC
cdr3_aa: CASSQSPSLYGYTF

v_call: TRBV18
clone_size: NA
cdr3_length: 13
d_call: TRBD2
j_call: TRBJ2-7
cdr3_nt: TGTGCCAGCTCACGGGGACTAGCGGTCGAGCAGTACTTC
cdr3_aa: CASSRGLAVEQYF

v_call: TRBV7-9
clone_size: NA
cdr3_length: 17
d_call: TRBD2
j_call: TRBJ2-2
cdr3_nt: TGTGCCAGCAGCCCCTCCAGGACTAGTCGGGTGTCCGGGGAGCTGTTTTTT
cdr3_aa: CASSPSRTSRVSGELFF

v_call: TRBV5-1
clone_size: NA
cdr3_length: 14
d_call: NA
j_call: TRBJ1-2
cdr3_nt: TGCGCCAGCAACTCAGGGGCAGCCAACTATGGCTACACCTTC
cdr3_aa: CASNSGAANYGYTF

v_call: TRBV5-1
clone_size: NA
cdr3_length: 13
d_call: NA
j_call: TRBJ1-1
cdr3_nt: TGCGCCAGCAGCTTAGAGGGAATCACTGAAGCTTTCTTT
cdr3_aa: CASSLEGITEAFF

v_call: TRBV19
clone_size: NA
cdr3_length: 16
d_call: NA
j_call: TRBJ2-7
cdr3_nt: TGTGCCAGTAGTAGATCACGACAGAGACCTCCCTACGAGCAGTACTTC
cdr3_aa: CASSRSRQRPPYEQYF

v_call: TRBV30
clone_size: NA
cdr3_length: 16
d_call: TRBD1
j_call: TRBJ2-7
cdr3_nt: TGTGCCTGGAGTACCTCTGGGACAGGGGAACCCTACGAGCAGTACTTC
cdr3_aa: CAWSTSGTGEPYEQYF

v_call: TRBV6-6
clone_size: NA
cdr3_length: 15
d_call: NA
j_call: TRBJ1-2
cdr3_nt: TGTGCCAGCAGCCCTACAGGGTTCTGGCACTATGGCTACACCTTC
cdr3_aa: CASSPTGFWHYGYTF

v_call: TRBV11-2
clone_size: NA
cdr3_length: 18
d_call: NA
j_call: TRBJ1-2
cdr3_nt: TGTGCCAGCAGCTTAAGACCCCAGACTTGGTCCCAAGACGGACACCGCCACTTC
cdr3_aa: CASSLRPQTWSQDGHRHF

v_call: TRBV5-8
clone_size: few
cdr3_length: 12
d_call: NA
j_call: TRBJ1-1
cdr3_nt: TGTGCCAGCAGCAGGAGGTTTTCAGTAGCTTTCTTT
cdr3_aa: CASSRRFSVAFF

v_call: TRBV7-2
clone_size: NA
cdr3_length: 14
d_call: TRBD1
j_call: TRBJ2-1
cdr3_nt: TGTGCCAGCAGTCTCAACAGGGGGGTCCATGAGCAGTTCTTC
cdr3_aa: CASSLNRGVHEQFF

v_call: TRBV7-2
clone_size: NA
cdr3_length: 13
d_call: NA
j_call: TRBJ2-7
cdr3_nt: TGTGCCAGCAGCCCCCCGAGCGGCCCCGAGCAGTACTTC
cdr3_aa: CASSPPSGPEQYF

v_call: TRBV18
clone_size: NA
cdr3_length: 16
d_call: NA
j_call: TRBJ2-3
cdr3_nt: TGTGCCAGCTCACCGAATTGGGTAGGGGTCCCAGATACGCAGTATTTT
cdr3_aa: CASSPNWVGVPDTQYF

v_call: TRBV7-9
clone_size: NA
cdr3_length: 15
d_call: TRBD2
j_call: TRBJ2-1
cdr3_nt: TGTGCCAGCAGCCCCCTTGGGCGGGAGTTAAATGAGCAGTTCTTC
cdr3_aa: CASSPLGRELNEQFF

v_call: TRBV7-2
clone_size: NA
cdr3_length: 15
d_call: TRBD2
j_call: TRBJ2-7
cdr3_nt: TGTGCCAGCAGCCCAAGAAGTCTAGCGGGGGATGAGCAGTACTTC
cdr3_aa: CASSPRSLAGDEQYF

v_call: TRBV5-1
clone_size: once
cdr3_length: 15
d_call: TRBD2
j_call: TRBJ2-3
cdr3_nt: TGCGCCAGCAGCCCGTCTAGCGGGGGGGCGGATACGCAGTATTTT
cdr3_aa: CASSPSSGGADTQYF

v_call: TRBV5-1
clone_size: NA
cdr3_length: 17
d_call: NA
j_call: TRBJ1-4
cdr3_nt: TGCGCCAGCAGCTTGACGGGTCAGGGGCGGACTAATGAAAAACTGTTTTTT
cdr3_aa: CASSLTGQGRTNEKLFF

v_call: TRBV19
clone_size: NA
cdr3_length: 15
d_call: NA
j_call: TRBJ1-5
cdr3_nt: TGTGCCAGTAGTTCGCGGGATATGGGAATTCAGCCCCAGCATTTT
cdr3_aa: CASSSRDMGIQPQHF

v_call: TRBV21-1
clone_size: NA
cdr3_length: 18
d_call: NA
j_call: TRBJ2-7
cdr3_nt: TGTGCCAGCATCGAAGGGTGGGGGCCTGCCGGAACGGAGTGGGAGCAGTACTTC
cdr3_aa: CASIEGWGPAGTEWEQYF

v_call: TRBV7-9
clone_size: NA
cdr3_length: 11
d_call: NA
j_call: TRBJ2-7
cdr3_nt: TGTGCCAGCAGCCTTTCCTACGAGCAGTACTTC
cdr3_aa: CASSLSYEQYF

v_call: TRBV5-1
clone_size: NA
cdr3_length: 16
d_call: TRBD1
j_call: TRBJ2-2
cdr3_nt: TGCGCCAGCAGCTTGGCAGGGACAGGGGTCACCGGGGAGCTGTTTTTT
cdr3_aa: CASSLAGTGVTGELFF

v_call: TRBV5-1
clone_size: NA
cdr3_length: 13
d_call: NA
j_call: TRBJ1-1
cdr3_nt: TGCGCCAGCAGCTTCGGGGGGGGCACTGAAGCTTTCTTT
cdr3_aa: CASSFGGGTEAFF

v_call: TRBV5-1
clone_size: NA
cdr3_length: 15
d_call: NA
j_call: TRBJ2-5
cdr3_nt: TGCGCCAGCAGCTTGGCGGCTAGCTCGAGGGAGACCCAGTACTTC
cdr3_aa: CASSLAASSRETQYF

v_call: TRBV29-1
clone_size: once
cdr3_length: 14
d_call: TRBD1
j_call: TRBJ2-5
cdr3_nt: TGCAGCGTTGAGAGGATGGGGGACAGGGGTCGGGGGTACTTC
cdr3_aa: CSVERMGDRGRGYF

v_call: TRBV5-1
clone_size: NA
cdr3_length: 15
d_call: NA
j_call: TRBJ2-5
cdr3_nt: TGCGCCAGCATGTCCGCAGCCGGGAACCAAGAGACCCAGTACTTC
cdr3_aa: CASMSAAGNQETQYF

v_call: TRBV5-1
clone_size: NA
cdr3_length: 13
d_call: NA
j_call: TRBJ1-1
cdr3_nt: TGCGCCAGCAGCTGGACAGCAAACACTGAAGCTTTCTTT
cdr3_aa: CASSWTANTEAFF

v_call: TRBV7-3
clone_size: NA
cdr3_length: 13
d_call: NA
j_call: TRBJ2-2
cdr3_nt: TGTGCCAGCAGCGCTAATCCCGCCGGGGAGCTGTTTTTT
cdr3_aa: CASSANPAGELFF

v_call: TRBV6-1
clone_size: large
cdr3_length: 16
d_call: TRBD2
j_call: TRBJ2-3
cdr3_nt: TGTGCCAGCAGTGAGGGGACTAGCTGGAGCACAGATACGCAGTATTTT
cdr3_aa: CASSEGTSWSTDTQYF

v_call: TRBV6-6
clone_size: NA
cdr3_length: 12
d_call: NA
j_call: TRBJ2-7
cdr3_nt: TGTGCCAGCAGTTACCGAGGGTTTGGGGAGTACTTC
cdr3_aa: CASSYRGFGEYF

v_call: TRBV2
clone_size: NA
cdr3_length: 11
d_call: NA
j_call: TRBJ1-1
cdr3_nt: TGTGCCAGCCTAGAAAACACTGAAGCTTTCTTT
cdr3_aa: CASLENTEAFF

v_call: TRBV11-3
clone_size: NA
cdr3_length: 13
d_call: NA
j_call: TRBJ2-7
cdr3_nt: TGTGCCAGCAGCTTAAGATCTAACTACGAGCAGTACTTC
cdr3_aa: CASSLRSNYEQYF

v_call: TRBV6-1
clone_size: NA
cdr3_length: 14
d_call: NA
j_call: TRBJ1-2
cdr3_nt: TGTGCCAGCAGTGAAGCGCAGGGGATCTATGGCTACACCTTC
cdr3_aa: CASSEAQGIYGYTF

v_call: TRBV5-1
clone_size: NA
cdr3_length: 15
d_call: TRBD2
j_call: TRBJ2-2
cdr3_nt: TGCGCCAGCAGCTTCGCCGGACTAGGAACCGGGGAGCTGTTTTTT
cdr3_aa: CASSFAGLGTGELFF

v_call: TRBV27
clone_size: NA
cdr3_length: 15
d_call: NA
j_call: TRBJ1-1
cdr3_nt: TGTGCCAGCAGTTTAGGGACAATCCCCAGCACTGAAGCTTTCTTT
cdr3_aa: CASSLGTIPSTEAFF

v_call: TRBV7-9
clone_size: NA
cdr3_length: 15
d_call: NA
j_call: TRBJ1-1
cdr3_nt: TGTGCCAGCAGCCGGGGGGGGGCGGCAATGGCTGAAGCTTTCTTT
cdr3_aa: CASSRGGAAMAEAFF

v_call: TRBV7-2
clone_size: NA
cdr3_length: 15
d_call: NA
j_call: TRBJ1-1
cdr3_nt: TGTGCCAGCAGCTTAACCCCCGCAGAGAACACTGAAGCTTTCTTT
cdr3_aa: CASSLTPAENTEAFF

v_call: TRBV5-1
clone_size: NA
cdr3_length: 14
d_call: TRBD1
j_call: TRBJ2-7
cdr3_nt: TGCGCCAGCAGCTTCCCGGGACAGTCCTACGAGCAGTACTTC
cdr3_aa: CASSFPGQSYEQYF

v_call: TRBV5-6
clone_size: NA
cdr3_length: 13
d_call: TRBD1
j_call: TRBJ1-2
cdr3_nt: TGTGCCAGCAGCGCGACAGGGATTTATGGCTACACCTTC
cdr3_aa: CASSATGIYGYTF

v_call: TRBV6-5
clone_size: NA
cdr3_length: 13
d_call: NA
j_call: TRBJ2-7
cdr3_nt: TGTGCCAGCAGTTATCAGGGTACCCACGAGCAGTACTTC
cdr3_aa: CASSYQGTHEQYF

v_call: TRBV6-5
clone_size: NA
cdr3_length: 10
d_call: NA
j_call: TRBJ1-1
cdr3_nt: TGTGCCAGCAGTGAATTCGGGGCTTTCTTT
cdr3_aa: CASSEFGAFF

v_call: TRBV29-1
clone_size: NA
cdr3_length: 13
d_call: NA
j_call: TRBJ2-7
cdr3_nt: TGCAGCGTTGTGCCAGGCAATTCCTACGAGCAGTACTTC
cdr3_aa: CSVVPGNSYEQYF

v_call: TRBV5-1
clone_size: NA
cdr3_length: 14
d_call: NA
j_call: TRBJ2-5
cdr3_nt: TGCGCCAGCAGCTTGGGCCCTGGGGGGGAGACCCAGTACTTC
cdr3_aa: CASSLGPGGETQYF

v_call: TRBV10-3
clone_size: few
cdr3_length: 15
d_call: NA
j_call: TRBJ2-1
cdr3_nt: TGTGCCATCAGTGAGTCGGCAGGGGACTACAATGAGCAGTTCTTC
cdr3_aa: CAISESAGDYNEQFF